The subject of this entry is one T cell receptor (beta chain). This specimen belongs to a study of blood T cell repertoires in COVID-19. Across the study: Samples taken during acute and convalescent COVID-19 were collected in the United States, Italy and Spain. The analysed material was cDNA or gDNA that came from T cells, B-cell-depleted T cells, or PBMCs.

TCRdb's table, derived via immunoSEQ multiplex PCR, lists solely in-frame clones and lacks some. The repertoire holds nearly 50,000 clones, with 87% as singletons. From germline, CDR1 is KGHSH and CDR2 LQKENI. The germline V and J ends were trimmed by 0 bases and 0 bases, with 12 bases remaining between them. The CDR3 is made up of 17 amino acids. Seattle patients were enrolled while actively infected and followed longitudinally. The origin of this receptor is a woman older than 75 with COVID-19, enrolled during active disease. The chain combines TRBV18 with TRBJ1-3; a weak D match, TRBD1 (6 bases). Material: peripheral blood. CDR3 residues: CASSPPFGGPSGNTIYF. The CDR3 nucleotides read TGTGCCAGCTCACCACCGTTCGGGGGGCCCTCTGGAAACACCATATATTTT.